This T cell receptor (beta chain) was recorded in a study of T-cell reconstitution after alpha-beta-depleted transplantation in children. TCRbeta library preparation incorporated unique molecular identifiers. TCRdb re-analysed the PCR reads in MiXCR, keeping a single row per CDR3 protein. The sample records about 540,000 distinct CDR3 sequences, about 18% being singletons. This clonotype has a handful of counts. Germline CDR1 and CDR2: SQVTM and ANQGSEA. The V end was cut by 3 bases, the J end by 3 bases, with 11 bases between. This CDR3 region has 13 residues. The sample here was PBMCs from the stem cell graft donor, taken from the stem cell graft. This clonotype originated in a human donor who donated a stem cell graft to a child with acute lymphoblastic leukemia. The chain is built from TRBV29-1 and TRBJ1-1; D ambiguous. The DNA of the CDR3 is TGCAGCGTTGACCCCGTTATGTACACTGAAGCTTTCTTT. It specifies CSVDPVMYTEAFF.